This T cell receptor (beta chain) was found in a study of blood T cell repertoires in COVID-19. Assay used: immunoSEQ multiplex PCR; TCRdb lists only in-frame clones, some missing. The data hold 130,000 or so clones, with approximately 81% observed a single time. The source material was peripheral blood. This sequence was found in a man aged 55 to 70 with acute or convalescent COVID-19.

Here the CDR3 DNA reads TGTGCCAGCAGCCTCGGGACAGGGACAGATACGCAGTATTTT. Amino acids: CASSLGTGTDTQYF. The chain couples TRBV5-4 to TRBJ2-3, with 9 bases matching TRBD1. Germline CDR1 and CDR2: SGHNT and YYREEE (reference sequence). The ends lost 4 bases at V and 3 bases at J; junction bases unmatched: 3. CDR3 length: 14 amino acids.